This TCR beta chain was retrieved from a study of T cell responses to AZD1222 COVID-19 vaccine. Remarks on this clone: Its antigen is currently unknown.

V lost 5 bases to trimming and J lost 11 bases, with 17 bases between them. This CDR3 comprises 13 residues. Study-level results: Vaccine-associated CD4 TCRs spanned spike, dominant at 160-218 and 743-854. Elevations in Spike-specific TCR breadth and depth followed administration of two AZD1222 doses. Females made up more of the donors, who were largely white British, and clonal diversity may have come out too low. Recipients of AZD1222 seropositive at baseline numbered only 5 or 6.

Libraries were prepared by immunoSEQ multiplex PCR; TCRdb keeps only in-frame clonotypes and omits some of them. The table lists 110,000 to 150,000 clones, around 90% of them singletons. The chain has TRBV12-3 or TRBV12-4 and TRBJ2-3; D is perhaps TRBD2 (6 bases). This clonotype was sampled from an adult who received the AZD1222 COVID-19 vaccine. The sequencing used peripheral blood, collected 28 days after the second AZD1222 dose. The CDR3 region is CASSRGTRGRQYF. The DNA for the CDR3 is TGTGCCAGCAGTCGCGGGACGCGGGGTAGGCAGTATTTT.